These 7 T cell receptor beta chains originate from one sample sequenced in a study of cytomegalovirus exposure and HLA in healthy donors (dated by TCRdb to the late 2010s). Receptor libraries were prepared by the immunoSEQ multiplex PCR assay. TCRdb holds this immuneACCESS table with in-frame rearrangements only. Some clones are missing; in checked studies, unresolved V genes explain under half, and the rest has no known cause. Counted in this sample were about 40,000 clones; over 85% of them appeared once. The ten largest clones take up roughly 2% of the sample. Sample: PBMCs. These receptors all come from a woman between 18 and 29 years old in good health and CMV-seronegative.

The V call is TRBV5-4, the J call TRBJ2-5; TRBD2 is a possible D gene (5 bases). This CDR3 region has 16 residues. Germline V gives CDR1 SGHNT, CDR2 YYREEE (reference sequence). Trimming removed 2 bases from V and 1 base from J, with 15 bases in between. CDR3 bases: TGTGCCAGCAGCTTTTATGGACGAGCGGCCCAAGAGACCCAGTACTTC. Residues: CASSFYGRAAQETQYF.

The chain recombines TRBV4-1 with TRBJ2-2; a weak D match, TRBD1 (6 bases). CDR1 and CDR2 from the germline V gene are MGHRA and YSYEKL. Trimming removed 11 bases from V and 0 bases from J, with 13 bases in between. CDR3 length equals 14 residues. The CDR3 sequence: CAFSWTANTGELFF. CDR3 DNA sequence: TGCGCCTTCTCGTGGACAGCGAACACCGGGGAGCTGTTTTTT.

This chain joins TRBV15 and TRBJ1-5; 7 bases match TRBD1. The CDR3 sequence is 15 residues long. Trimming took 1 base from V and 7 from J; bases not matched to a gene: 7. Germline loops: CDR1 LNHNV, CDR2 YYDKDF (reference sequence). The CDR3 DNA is TGTGCCACCAGCAGAGGTCAGGGGGTAGGGCAGCCCCAGCATTTT. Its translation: CATSRGQGVGQPQHF.

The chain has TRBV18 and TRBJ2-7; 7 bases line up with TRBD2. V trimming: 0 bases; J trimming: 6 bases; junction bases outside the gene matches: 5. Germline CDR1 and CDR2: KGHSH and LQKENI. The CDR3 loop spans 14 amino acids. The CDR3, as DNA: TGTGCCAGCTCACCACCGACTAGCCTCAGCGAGCAGTACTTC. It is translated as CASSPPTSLSEQYF.

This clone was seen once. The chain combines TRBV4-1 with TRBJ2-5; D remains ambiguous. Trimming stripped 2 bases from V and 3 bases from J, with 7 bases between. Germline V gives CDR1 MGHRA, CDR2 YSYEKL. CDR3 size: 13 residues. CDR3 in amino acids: CASSQWQKETQYF. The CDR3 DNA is TGCGCCAGCAGCCAATGGCAGAAAGAGACCCAGTACTTC.

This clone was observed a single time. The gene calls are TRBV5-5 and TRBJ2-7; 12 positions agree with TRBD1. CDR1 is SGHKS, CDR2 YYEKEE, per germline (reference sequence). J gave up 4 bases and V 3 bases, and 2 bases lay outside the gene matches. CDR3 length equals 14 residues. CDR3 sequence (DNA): TGTGCCAGCAGCTGGGGACAGGGGGCGTACGAGCAGTACTTC. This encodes CASSWGQGAYEQYF.

The CDR3 sequence: CASSQFKLAGAGELFF. The CDR3 DNA reads TGTGCCAGCTCACAATTTAAACTAGCGGGCGCCGGGGAGCTGTTTTTT. The J gene is TRBJ2-2, the V gene TRBV18, with 9 bases lining up with TRBD2. There are 16 residues in the CDR3. With V trimmed by 4 bases and J by 6 bases, 9 bases remained unmatched. Germline values: CDR1 KGHSH, CDR2 LQKENI. The whole variable domain, remainder taken from reference TRBV18 and TRBJ2-2, is NAGVMQNPRHLVRRRGQEARLRCSPMKGHSHVYWYRQLPEEGLKFMVYLQKENIIDESGMPKERFSAEFPKEGPSILRIQQVVRGDSAAYFCASSQFKLAGAGELFFGEGSRLTVL.